A selection of T cell receptor beta chains follows, all from one sample in a study of T cell repertoires in cytomegalovirus infection. TCRdb ran MiXCR on the reads and lists one entry per CDR3 protein. The sample gives around 490,000 distinct CDR3 sequences, more than 20% of which show up once; roughly 13% is in the top ten. Sequences were obtained from PBMCs. These receptors all stem from a human donor in good health (CMV status not recorded). Some clones in this sample may be carry-over from other donors' samples. The CDR3 runs from the conserved cysteine through the conserved F or W.

J gene,V gene,CDR3 protein
TRBJ1-3,TRBV6-6,CASSYSTGPSGNTIYF
TRBJ2-1,TRBV7-2,CASSADSSYNEQFF
TRBJ2-7,TRBV7-2,CASSTPNYYEQYF
TRBJ2-5,TRBV7-2,CASSRTAGLSETQYF
TRBJ2-1,TRBV24-1,CATSNTGGGFNEQFF
TRBJ2-1,TRBV4-3,CASSHGGDAEQFF
TRBJ2-3,TRBV19,CASSISGSRTDTQYF
TRBJ1-2,TRBV12-3/TRBV12-4,CASSFSGRGHGYTF
TRBJ2-7,TRBV28,CASGPIAGEQYF
TRBJ1-2,TRBV25-1,CASSESTEEGYTF
TRBJ2-7,TRBV20-1,CSGGDSRVEQYF
TRBJ1-1,TRBV20-1,CSATNQGRVNTEAFF
TRBJ1-1,TRBV19,CASMSGGAMNTEAFF
TRBJ1-1,TRBV20-1,CSAVPGARTEAFF
TRBJ2-7,TRBV5-1,CASSAGQGAAYEQYF
TRBJ2-1,TRBV2,CASSAGVPYNEQFF
TRBJ2-5,TRBV14,CASMKGGEETQYF
TRBJ2-1,TRBV7-6,CASSWKSGSISYNEQFF
TRBJ1-5,TRBV24-1,CATSDFRGFGNQPQHF
TRBJ1-5,TRBV29-1,CSVELGVNQPQHF
TRBJ1-1,TRBV7-9,CASSFEGMVNTEAFF
TRBJ2-3,TRBV24-1,CATSETGGAGTDTQYF
TRBJ1-2,TRBV12-3/TRBV12-4,CASSLSGKNYGYTF
TRBJ2-5,TRBV19,CASTGAGETQYF
TRBJ2-2,TRBV25-1,CASALAPNTGELFF
TRBJ1-5,TRBV3-1,CASSQDSRGSNQPQHF
TRBJ1-1,TRBV19,CASSQQNTEAFF
TRBJ2-5,TRBV7-2,CASSPRTAQEETQYF
TRBJ2-3,TRBV7-9,CASTFGGPLSDTQYF
TRBJ2-1,TRBV11-2,CASSGHSGRSYNEQFF
TRBJ1-1,TRBV7-6,CASSPRGMNTEAFF
TRBJ1-3,TRBV12-3/TRBV12-4,CASSLSQAGNTIYF
TRBJ1-4,TRBV6-5,CASSYTGGEKLFF
TRBJ1-1,TRBV12-3/TRBV12-4,CASSLLGQGVSEAFF
TRBJ2-4,TRBV5-1,CASSPGSSGLAKNIQYF
TRBJ1-1,TRBV4-3,CASTSTRVSEAFF
TRBJ1-1,TRBV7-2,CASSLARSEAFF
TRBJ2-7,TRBV13,CASSYSPIYEQYF
TRBJ1-4,TRBV12-3/TRBV12-4,CASSSQGWDILFF